This T cell receptor (beta chain) is drawn from a study of tissue T cells after allogeneic stem cell transplantation. Study as a whole: All graft-versus-host disease patients had gastrointestinal involvement and received several lines of directed therapy. CD3+ T cells were flow-sorted when enough cells; otherwise DNA extracted directly. Notes on the study in general: Only a limited share of tissue TCRs appeared in blood or spleen.

V shed 3 bases, J shed 6 bases, and the junction held 9 bases outside the gene matches. CDR1 is SGHTA, CDR2 FQGNSA, per germline. The CDR3 runs to 16 residues. This clone was detected only once. Antigen unknown. Generated by immunoSEQ multiplex PCR, the TCRdb table keeps only in-frame clones and is missing some. Among some 25,000 clones, roughly nine tenths were seen once, and the ten largest hold roughly 2%. The sample was blood, taken before transplantation. The TCR originated in a male donor aged 60 or over who later had graft-versus-host disease after an allogeneic stem cell transplant. The chain joins TRBV7-2 to TRBJ2-4; 9 positions agree with TRBD2. The CDR3 DNA sequence: TGTGCCAGCAGCTTTGGTGGGGCGGGAGGGGCAAACATTCAGTACTTC. Protein product: CASSFGGAGGANIQYF. The whole variable domain, filled in from reference TRBV7-2 and TRBJ2-4, reads GAGVSQSPSNKVTEKGKDVELRCDPISGHTALYWYRQSLGQGLEFLIYFQGNSAPDKSGLPSDRFSAERTGGSVSTLTIQRTQQEDSAVYLCASSFGGAGGANIQYFGAGTRLSVL.